The present T cell receptor (beta chain) was sequenced within a study of tumor and adjacent non-tumor tissue in lung cancer. Study-wide context: About 4.2 million productive TCRbeta reads were obtained per sample on average.

Study-level findings and limits: Patients with more diverse tumor TCRs had worse survival. Tumor tissue had significantly higher TCR diversity than normal lung. In normal lung, the top 100 clones were significantly more dominant than in tumor.

As to this clonotype: What it recognizes is unknown. It may be a read error: a sequence one base away is much more abundant.

This sample's RNA came from whole unsorted tissue. More than 3 cm separated this lung sample from the edge of the tumor. The V and J ends lost 6 bases and 7 bases respectively, with 8 bases between them. Looked up from germline, CDR1 is SGHRS and CDR2 is YFSETQ. CDR3 length: 11 amino acids. A modified ARM-PCR protocol with three rounds of nested PCR amplified TCRbeta. MiXCR, run by TCRdb on the multiplex PCR reads, gives a single entry per CDR3 protein. The table records tens of thousands of distinct CDR3 sequences, around 80% of them present only once. This receptor was obtained from a man between 65 and 80 years old with non-small cell lung cancer. The specimen sequenced was distant non-tumor lung tissue. The chain links TRBV5-1 to TRBJ2-4; D gene ambiguous. CDR3 coding DNA: TGCGCCAGCACCTACGGGAACATTCAGTACTTC. Translated: CASTYGNIQYF.